This T cell receptor beta chain comes out of a study of human T cells and chemical hapten exposure. Study in general: Variation in per-sample TCR yields came mainly from small pooled library volume differences. Study-level findings and limits: There was no change with DPC sensitization in TCRs above 1 in 1000 frequency.

Unfractionated whole blood yielded the extracted total RNA. Trimming shortened V by 5 bases and J by 4 bases, and 12 bases separated the two germline ends. Germline values: CDR1 SGHVS, CDR2 FNYEAQ. The CDR3 spans 14 residues. Turning to this clonotype: The antigen remains unidentified.

The study used a library that attached unique molecular identifiers to individual cDNA molecules. Per the study methods: The number of TCRs in each sample had a median of approximately 95,000 and spanned roughly 23,224 to 700,000. TCRdb redid the calling of the 5' RACE reads with MiXCR, one entry per CDR3 protein. In this record, the V and J calls reflect TCRdb's handling and not the investigators' own analysis. The sample shows tens of thousands of distinct CDR3 sequences, approximately 7.7% of them seen only once. The chain uses TRBV7-6 and TRBJ2-1; D is perhaps TRBD2 (5 bases). The clonotype originates from a male donor in good health. CDR3 nucleotide sequence: TGTGCCAGCAGCCAAACCACTAGTTACAATGAGCAGTTCTTC. As protein: CASSQTTSYNEQFF.